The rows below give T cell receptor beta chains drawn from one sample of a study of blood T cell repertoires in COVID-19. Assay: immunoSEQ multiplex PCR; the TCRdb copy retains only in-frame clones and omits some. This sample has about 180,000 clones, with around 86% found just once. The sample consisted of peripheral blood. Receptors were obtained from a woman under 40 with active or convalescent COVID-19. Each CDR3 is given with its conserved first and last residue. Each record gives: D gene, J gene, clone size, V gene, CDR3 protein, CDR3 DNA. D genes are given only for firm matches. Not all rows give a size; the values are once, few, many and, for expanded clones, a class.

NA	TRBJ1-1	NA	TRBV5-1	CASAMGPGSTEAFF	TGCGCCAGCGCTATGGGGCCGGGTAGTACTGAAGCTTTCTTT
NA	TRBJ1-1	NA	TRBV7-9	CASSLILEAFF	TGTGCCAGCAGCTTAATTCTCGAAGCTTTCTTT
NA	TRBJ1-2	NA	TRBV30	CAWSPWGGSYGYTF	TGTGCCTGGAGTCCGTGGGGGGGGTCCTATGGCTACACCTTC
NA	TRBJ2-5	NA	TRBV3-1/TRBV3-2	CASSARTAQETQYF	TGTGCCAGCAGCGCGAGGACAGCCCAAGAGACCCAGTACTTC
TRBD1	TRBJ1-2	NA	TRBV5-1	CASSSLLTGRGGYTF	TGCGCCAGCAGCTCCCTACTGACAGGGCGCGGAGGCTACACCTTC
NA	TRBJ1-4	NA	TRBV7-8	CASQRGLTTNEKLFF	TGTGCCAGCCAAAGGGGACTCACAACTAATGAAAAACTGTTTTTT
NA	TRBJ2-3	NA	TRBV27	CASSLQKVSSTDTQYF	TGTGCCAGCAGTCTCCAGAAAGTCTCTAGCACAGATACGCAGTATTTT
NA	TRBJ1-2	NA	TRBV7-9	CASSLGAGYLYGYTF	TGTGCCAGCAGCTTAGGGGCTGGATACCTCTATGGCTACACCTTC
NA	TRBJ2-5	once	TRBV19	CASRQTRETQYF	TGTGCCAGTAGGCAGACACGGGAGACCCAGTACTTC
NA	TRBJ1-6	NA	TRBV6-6	CASSPTGRMDSPLHF	TGTGCCAGCAGCCCTACAGGGCGAATGGATTCACCCCTCCACTTT
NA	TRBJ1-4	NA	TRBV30	CAWDPGQGNEKLFF	TGTGCCTGGGACCCGGGGCAGGGGAATGAAAAACTGTTTTTT
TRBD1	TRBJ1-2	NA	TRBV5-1	CASSFNTGGVYTF	TGCGCCAGCAGCTTTAATACAGGGGGCGTCTACACCTTC